The T cell receptor beta chain described here comes from a study of cytomegalovirus exposure and HLA in healthy donors. The primer mix had 60 Vbeta and 13 Jbeta primers. TCRdb's table, derived via immunoSEQ multiplex PCR, lists solely in-frame clones and lacks some. Altogether 130,000 or so clones are present, roughly three quarters being singletons, with the ten largest covering less than 4%. The sequenced material came from PBMCs. The clonotype comes from a man between 25 and 39 years old in good health and CMV-seronegative.

The CDR3 is CASSEWGQGKNQPQHF. The CDR3 bases are TGTGCCAGCAGTGAATGGGGACAGGGCAAAAATCAGCCCCAGCATTTT. The V and J genes are TRBV2 and TRBJ1-5; 9 nucleotides align to TRBD1. V shed 2 bases and J 4 bases; nucleotides not matched to a gene: 6. The CDR3 sequence is 16 residues long. The germline V gene encodes CDR1 SNHLY and CDR2 FYNNEI.